This entry features one TCR beta chain sequence. No antigen is known for it. This specimen belongs to a study of shared clonotypes between healthy human individuals. Across the study: Serving as donors were a couple of women and three men, whose ages spanned 18 to 49.

Trimming took 3 bases from V and 4 from J; bases not matched to a gene: 11. The CDR3 sequence is 17 residues long. Germline values: CDR1 MDHEN, CDR2 SYDVKM. TCRdb's copy holds only in-frame clones and misses some; the assay was immunoSEQ multiplex PCR. The table has about 2 million clones, about 95% seen once; the top ten hold 0.9% to 1.5%. Naive CD8 isolation took CD45RO-negative cells positively selected for CCR7 and excluded terminally differentiated effector memory CD45RA+ cells. Findings and caveats of the study: Compared with memory subsets, naive subsets generally had larger estimated richness.

The sequence derives from a man aged 18 to 30 in good health. The specimen sequenced was naive CD8+ T cells sorted from blood. The chain combines TRBV28 with TRBJ2-7, with TRBD2 matching 11 bases. Here the CDR3 DNA reads TGTGCCAGCAGTTTCGGGCTTAGCGGGGGGGATAAATACGAGCAGTACTTC. Protein product: CASSFGLSGGDKYEQYF.